This T cell receptor (beta chain) was recorded in a study of blood T cell repertoires in COVID-19. Germline assignment: CDR1 SNHLY and CDR2 FYNNEI. The CDR3 loop spans 12 amino acids. Trimming took off 6 bases at V and 16 bases at J, with 16 bases between the two ends. Clones were read by immunoSEQ multiplex PCR, and TCRdb kept only the in-frame ones, dropping some. This sample has about 220,000 clones; approximately 83% occur once, and the top ten carry 2.3%. The sequence was collected from a woman aged 55-70 years with acute or convalescent COVID-19. Sequencing was performed on peripheral blood. The rearrangement uses TRBV2 and TRBJ1-6; no definite D call. The CDR3 DNA sequence: TGTGCCAGCAGACCCGACCGAGGCGAACTCCACTTT. It translates to CASRPDRGELHF. Based on the CDR3 plus reference TRBV2 and TRBJ1-6, the full variable domain is EPEVTQTPSHQVTQMGQEVILRCVPISNHLYFYWYRQILGQKVEFLVSFYNNEISEKSEIFDDQFSVERPDGSNFTLKIRSTKLEDSAMYFCASRPDRGELHFGNGTRLTVT.